The next 24 T cell receptor beta chains were all read from a single sample in a study of neurological immune-mediated disorders. TCRdb reprocessed the 5' RACE reads via MiXCR and lists one record per CDR3 protein. This sample carries about 80,000 distinct CDR3 sequences, roughly 4.7% of them seen once, and the ten largest clones take less than 2.5%. Specimen: PBMCs. The origin of the receptors is a woman in her twenties or thirties with multiple sclerosis.

Ten or more counts support this clonotype. CDR3 nucleotides: TGTGCCAGCAGCTTAGAACCGGGAATGAGTCAGCCCCAGCATTTT. It translates to CASSLEPGMSQPQHF. The chain is built from TRBV7-6 and TRBJ1-5; D gene uncertain. Germline values: CDR1 SGHVS, CDR2 FNYEAQ. The CDR3 totals 15 residues. Deletions cut 1 base from V and 6 bases from J, with 13 bases between.

This clonotype was counted only a few times. J is TRBJ1-4 and V is TRBV6-6, with a possible D match to TRBD1 (6 bases). Germline values: CDR1 MNHNY, CDR2 SVGAGI (reference sequence). The germline V and J ends were trimmed by 4 bases and 4 bases, with 16 bases remaining between them. The CDR3 runs to 16 residues. The CDR3 here is CASSFLSQGLNEKLFF. The CDR3 coding sequence is TGTGCCAGCAGTTTCCTATCACAGGGTCTTAATGAAAAACTGTTTTTT.

J is TRBJ2-3 and V is TRBV5-1; 8 bases line up with TRBD1. With 7 bases clipped from V and 4 bases from J, the junction kept 8 bases outside the gene matches. CDR3 size: 14 residues. CDR1 is SGHRS and CDR2 is YFSETQ in the germline V gene. The CDR3 DNA reads TGCGCCAGCCGAAGAACAGGGGGGTCAGATACGCAGTATTTT. It translates to CASRRTGGSDTQYF.

This clonotype was detected many times. The chain joins TRBV5-1 to TRBJ2-1; 7 bases are a match to TRBD1. Trimming at V came to 0 bases and at J to 3 bases, leaving 3 bases not matched to a gene. The CDR3 covers 15 residues. Looked up from germline, CDR1 is SGHRS and CDR2 is YFSETQ. CDR3 loop: CASSLGQGGYNEQFF. The CDR3 DNA is TGCGCCAGCAGCTTGGGACAGGGCGGCTACAATGAGCAGTTCTTC.

This clonotype was observed at least ten times. The chain links TRBV5-6 to TRBJ1-2; 8 nucleotides agree with TRBD1. The CDR3 length is 13 residues. J lost 4 bases, V lost 4 bases, and 3 bases had no gene match. Germline CDR1 and CDR2: SGHDT and YYEEEE. The CDR3 loop reads CASSETGVYGYTF. CDR3 coding DNA: TGTGCCAGCAGCGAGACAGGGGTCTATGGCTACACCTTC.

This clonotype was seen many times. This chain uses TRBV5-1 with TRBJ2-1; D is ambiguous. The germline V gene has CDR1 SGHRS and CDR2 YFSETQ. V was pared by 0 bases and J by 1 base, with 14 bases between. CDR3 length: 17 amino acids. The CDR3 protein is CASSLGALSSSYNEQFF. The DNA of the CDR3 is TGCGCCAGCAGCTTGGGGGCGCTCTCCTCTTCCTACAATGAGCAGTTCTTC. Together with reference TRBV5-1 and TRBJ2-1, the CDR3 gives the full variable domain: KAGVTQTPRYLIKTRGQQVTLSCSPISGHRSVSWYQQTPGQGLQFLFEYFSETQRNKGNFPGRFSGRQFSNSRSEMNVSTLELGDSALYLCASSLGALSSSYNEQFFGPGTRLTVL.

This clonotype came up many times. The chain joins TRBV12-3 or TRBV12-4 to TRBJ1-5; D is possibly TRBD1 (5 bases). Trimming stripped 3 bases from V and 0 bases from J, with 15 bases between. The CDR3 extends over 17 amino acids. The DNA for the CDR3 is TGTGCCAGCAGTTTTTTTTTGGGGGACTATAGCAATCAGCCCCAGCATTTT. It encodes CASSFFLGDYSNQPQHF.

This clonotype was seen many times. This chain links TRBV20-1 with TRBJ2-5; weak D call: TRBD1 (7 bases). The CDR3 loop spans 12 amino acids. Looked up from germline, CDR1 is DFQATT and CDR2 is SNEGSKA (reference sequence). Between the trimmed V and J ends, which lost 1 base and 5 bases, there was a span of 8 bases. As DNA, the CDR3 is TGCAGTGCTAGAGCAGGGGGGGAGACCCAGTACTTC. Amino acid sequence: CSARAGGETQYF.

Ten or more counts support this clonotype. CDR3 coding DNA: TGTGCCAGCAGTTTTACCGGGACAGCTGGAAACACCATATATTTT. Amino acids: CASSFTGTAGNTIYF. The chain joins TRBV12-3 or TRBV12-4 to TRBJ1-3; 7 bases agree with TRBD1. The CDR3 sequence is 15 residues long. The ends lost 3 bases at V and 2 bases at J; junction bases unmatched: 4.

This clonotype has ten or more counts. Here the CDR3 reads CASSLGSTGNTEAFF. In DNA form, the CDR3 reads TGTGCCAGCAGTTTAGGGTCGACAGGGAACACTGAAGCTTTCTTT. The chain joins TRBV12-3 or TRBV12-4 to TRBJ1-1; possibly TRBD1 for D (6 bases). The germline V and J ends were trimmed by 1 base and 1 base, with 10 bases remaining between them. The length of the CDR3 is 15 residues.

This clonotype was counted at least ten times. The gene calls are TRBV3-1 and TRBJ2-2; D gene uncertain. The V end lost 1 base, the J end lost 1 base, and 10 bases lay between the germline ends. CDR3 length equals 16 residues. Germline CDR1 LGHDT, CDR2 YNNKEL (reference sequence). CDR3 DNA: TGTGCCAGCAGCCAAGTCCCCTGGGTGAACACCGGGGAGCTGTTTTTT. It encodes CASSQVPWVNTGELFF.

This clonotype was picked up many times. This chain links TRBV9 with TRBJ2-2; possibly TRBD1 for D (5 bases). CDR1 SGDLS and CDR2 YYNGEE come from the germline V gene. With 2 bases removed from V and 7 bases from J, the gap between germline ends came to 6 bases. The CDR3 runs 12 residues. CDR3: CASSVGHGELFF. The CDR3 nucleotides read TGTGCCAGCAGCGTTGGACACGGGGAGCTGTTTTTT.

This clonotype was seen at least ten times. The chain is built from TRBV3-1 and TRBJ1-6; TRBD1 matches 9 bases. The CDR3 has 14 residues. V dropped 4 bases and J dropped 8; count of bases not matched to a gene: 3. The germline CDR1 and CDR2 sequences are LGHDT and YNNKEL (reference sequence). CDR3 in DNA: TGTGCCAGCAGCCTAGACAGGGGGGATTCACCCCTCCACTTT. Its protein product is CASSLDRGDSPLHF.

This clonotype was seen a few times. The V gene is TRBV20-1, the J gene TRBJ2-7; no clear D gene. Trimming took off 1 base at V and 0 bases at J, with 10 bases between the two ends. The germline CDR1 and CDR2 sequences are DFQATT and SNEGSKA (reference sequence). The CDR3 contains 14 residues. Written as DNA, the CDR3 is TGCAGTGCTAGAGGGCGAAACTCCTCCTACGAGCAGTACTTC. Its translation: CSARGRNSSYEQYF.

The chain joins TRBV20-1 to TRBJ2-7; 8 nucleotides align to TRBD1. This CDR3 region has 12 residues. The V and J ends lost 3 bases and 6 bases, in that order; junction bases with no gene match: 4. Germline V gene sequence: CDR1 DFQATT, CDR2 SNEGSKA (reference sequence). The CDR3 DNA is TGCAGTGCTAGGACCAGGGGGCGCGAGCAGTACGTC. Translating it yields CSARTRGREQYV.

Many counts were recorded for this clonotype. V and J are TRBV3-1 and TRBJ2-1, with 9 bases fitting TRBD2. Germline values: CDR1 LGHDT, CDR2 YNNKEL (reference sequence). The V and J ends lost 8 bases and 2 bases, in that order; junction bases with no gene match: 4. The CDR3 spans 14 residues. Here the CDR3 DNA reads TGTGCCAGCTGGGCGGGGGGGACCTACAATGAGCAGTTCTTC. Translation: CASWAGGTYNEQFF.

There are many counts of this clonotype. The chain employs TRBV5-1 and TRBJ1-3; the D gene is possibly TRBD1 (5 bases). Trimming cost V 0 bases and J 4 bases, with 14 bases left between them. The germline gives CDR1 SGHRS, CDR2 YFSETQ. The CDR3 totals 16 residues. CDR3 loop: CASSLEPGARGNTIYF. Written as DNA, the CDR3 is TGCGCCAGCAGCTTGGAGCCTGGGGCGCGCGGAAACACCATATATTTT.

This clonotype was picked up a small number of times. The chain is built from TRBV20-1 and TRBJ1-5; a possible D gene is TRBD1 (6 bases). The CDR3 is 16 amino acids. Trimming removed 1 base from V and 6 bases from J, with 19 bases in between. Germline values: CDR1 DFQATT, CDR2 SNEGSKA (reference sequence). CDR3 residues: CSARGYREGRGQPQHF. As DNA, the CDR3 is TGCAGTGCTAGAGGCTACAGGGAAGGTAGGGGTCAGCCCCAGCATTTT.

This clonotype was recorded many times. The rearrangement joins TRBV7-8 to TRBJ2-1; TRBD2 might be the D (6 bases). This CDR3 has 15 residues. Germline-derived CDR1 and CDR2 are SGHVS and FQNEAQ. Trimming removed 6 bases from V and 0 bases from J, with 12 bases in between. CDR3 bases: TGTGCCAGCAGTAAGGGACTTTACTCCTACAATGAGCAGTTCTTC. Translating gives CASSKGLYSYNEQFF.

This chain joins TRBV20-1 and TRBJ2-7, with 9 bases that match TRBD1. With V trimmed by 5 bases and J by 2 bases, 7 bases remained unmatched. The CDR3 is made up of 14 amino acids. Germline CDR1 DFQATT, CDR2 SNEGSKA (reference sequence). This chain's CDR3 is CSAAPGQGPYEQYF. Here the CDR3 DNA reads TGCAGTGCTGCCCCGGGACAGGGTCCCTACGAGCAGTACTTC.

This clonotype was counted at least ten times. The rearrangement joins TRBV7-8 to TRBJ1-5; D is unresolved. V lost 5 bases and J lost 4, with 12 bases in between. The CDR3 extends over 14 amino acids. CDR1 is SGHVS, CDR2 FQNEAQ, per germline. CDR3 region: CASSRVGQNQPQHF. As DNA, the CDR3 is TGTGCCAGCAGCCGAGTCGGGCAGAATCAGCCCCAGCATTTT.

In this sample, this clonotype turned up many times. This chain connects TRBV7-2 to TRBJ1-1; D gene ambiguous. Germline CDR1 is SGHTA and CDR2 is FQGNSA. Trimming removed 5 bases from V and 1 base from J, with 17 bases in between. CDR3 length: 16 amino acids. The CDR3 DNA reads TGTGCCAGCAGCCCTCGAGAGACGTATAAGAACACTGAAGCTTTCTTT. As protein: CASSPRETYKNTEAFF.

Comment on this clonotype: A much larger clone lies a single base off, so this may be a read error. The J gene is TRBJ1-2, the V gene TRBV27; D is undetermined. CDR3 size: 13 residues. V lost 1 base to trimming and J lost 7 bases, with 10 bases between them. Germline V gene sequence: CDR1 MNHEY, CDR2 SMNVEV (reference sequence). The CDR3 sequence: CASSLWQCAGYTF. CDR3 in DNA: TGTGCCAGCAGTTTATGGCAGTGCGCTGGCTACACCTTC.

This clonotype has more than one count but fewer than ten. The rearrangement uses TRBV6-6 and TRBJ2-5; 7 nucleotides align to TRBD1. After removal of 2 bases from V and 7 bases from J, the junction contained 13 bases not matched to a gene. The CDR3 loop spans 16 amino acids. From germline, CDR1 is MNHNY and CDR2 SVGAGI (reference sequence). The chain's CDR3 is CASSYGYRDRDGTQYF. CDR3 sequence (DNA): TGTGCCAGCAGTTACGGGTACCGGGACAGAGATGGGACCCAGTACTTC.